Presented here are 13 T cell receptor beta chains from one specimen sequenced in a study of cytomegalovirus exposure and HLA in healthy donors. PCR primers comprised 60 Vbeta and 13 Jbeta primers. The method was immunoSEQ multiplex PCR; TCRdb's version includes in-frame clones alone and lacks a portion of them. The repertoire holds under 250,000 clones, with approximately 88% as singletons. Sequencing was done on a sample of PBMCs. These receptors originate from a boy aged 2 to 10 in good health and CMV-seronegative.

In the case of this clone: The same CDR3 also results from other DNA sequences found in this sample. V gene TRBV30 combines with J gene TRBJ1-1, with D maybe TRBD1 (5 bases). CDR1 is GTSNPN and CDR2 is SVGIG in the germline V gene (reference sequence). Trimming took off 0 bases at V and 1 base at J, with 6 bases between the two ends. This CDR3 spans 13 amino acids. The CDR3 loop reads CAWSVQENTEAFF. For the CDR3, the DNA is TGTGCCTGGAGTGTACAGGAGAACACTGAAGCTTTCTTT.

The chain combines TRBV7-8 with TRBJ2-1; TRBD2 might be the D (6 bases). CDR3 length: 14 amino acids. Germline CDR1 and CDR2: SGHVS and FQNEAQ. With 5 bases removed from V and 1 base from J, the gap between germline ends came to 9 bases. For the CDR3, the DNA is TGTGCCAGCAGCGGTGGGGGGTCCTACAATGAGCAGTTCTTC. It is translated as CASSGGGSYNEQFF. The full variable domain, in which reference TRBV7-8 and TRBJ2-1 provide the parts outside the CDR3, is GAGVSQSPRYKVAKRGQDVALRCDPISGHVSLFWYQQALGQGPEFLTYFQNEAQLDKSGLPSDRFFAERPEGSVSTLKIQRTQQEDSAVYLCASSGGGSYNEQFFGPGTRLTVL.

Here the CDR3 DNA reads TGCGCCAGCAGCTTACAGGGGGCAGACAATTCACCCCTCCACTTT. Protein product: CASSLQGADNSPLHF. The rearrangement joins TRBV5-1 to TRBJ1-6, with 9 nucleotides matching TRBD1. The CDR3 runs 15 residues. With V trimmed by 2 bases and J by 7 bases, 4 bases remained unmatched. CDR1 and CDR2 (germline): SGHRS, YFSETQ.

Only one count was recorded for this clone. V usage is TRBV7-8 and J usage is TRBJ2-1, with TRBD2 matching 8 bases. V shed 0 bases and J 8 bases; nucleotides not matched to a gene: 12. Germline CDR1 is SGHVS and CDR2 is FQNEAQ. The CDR3 totals 17 residues. The CDR3 reads CASSLARGEGRVDEQFF. The CDR3 coding sequence is TGTGCCAGCAGCTTAGCGCGGGGGGAGGGCCGAGTTGATGAGCAGTTCTTC.

This clone occurred a few times. The chain carries TRBV10-1 and TRBJ2-7, with D hard to call. Germline V gives CDR1 WNHNN, CDR2 SYGVQD (reference sequence). Trimming took off 5 bases at V and 0 bases at J, with 8 bases between the two ends. The CDR3 spans 13 residues. The chain's CDR3 is CASSPGPSYEQYF. The CDR3, as DNA: TGCGCCAGCAGTCCGGGTCCCTCCTACGAGCAGTACTTC.

A remark on this clone: Within the sample, other DNA sequences also encode this same CDR3. The V and J genes are TRBV7-9 and TRBJ1-2; D perhaps matches TRBD1 (5 bases). Trimming left V 3 bases short and J 6 bases short, with 8 bases between. The V gene's germline CDR1 is SEHNR and CDR2 FQNEAQ (reference sequence). The CDR3 totals 12 residues. The chain's CDR3 is CASSLQGNGYTF. Written as DNA, the CDR3 is TGTGCCAGCAGCTTGCAGGGTAATGGCTACACCTTC. The full variable domain, completed using reference TRBV7-9 and TRBJ1-2, is DTGVSQNPRHKITKRGQNVTFRCDPISEHNRLYWYRQTLGQGPEFLTYFQNEAQLEKSRLLSDRFSAERPKGSFSTLEIQRTEQGDSAMYLCASSLQGNGYTFGSGTRLTVV.

The V call is TRBV6-6, the J call TRBJ2-3; D gene unclear. Trimming stripped 4 bases from V and 3 bases from J, with 11 bases between. The CDR3 has 14 amino acids. Germline V gene sequence: CDR1 MNHNY, CDR2 SVGAGI (reference sequence). The CDR3 spells CASSSGITTDTQYF. The CDR3 DNA follows: TGTGCCAGCAGTTCTGGCATAACGACAGATACGCAGTATTTT.

The V gene is TRBV7-9, the J gene TRBJ1-4; no clear D gene. V lost 1 base to trimming and J lost 4 bases, with 10 bases between them. The CDR3 length is 15 residues. Looked up from germline, CDR1 is SEHNR and CDR2 is FQNEAQ (reference sequence). The CDR3 sequence is CASSLESSLNEKLFF. As DNA, the CDR3 is TGTGCCAGCAGCTTAGAATCCAGTCTTAATGAAAAACTGTTTTTT.

This chain links TRBV7-9 with TRBJ2-1; TRBD2 matches 11 bases. CDR1 is SEHNR, CDR2 FQNEAQ, per germline (reference sequence). The CDR3 contains 16 residues. The trim removed 5 bases at V and 4 bases at J, leaving 7 bases unmatched. In DNA form, the CDR3 reads TGTGCCAGCAGCCCCTTGACTAGCGGGGTATACAATGAGCAGTTCTTC. Protein product: CASSPLTSGVYNEQFF.

The J gene is TRBJ2-6, the V gene TRBV4-1; D remains ambiguous. Between the trimmed V and J ends, which lost 4 bases and 4 bases, there was a span of 8 bases. Germline CDR1 MGHRA, CDR2 YSYEKL. The CDR3 is made up of 14 amino acids. CDR3 bases: TGCGCCAGCAGCCCCAACTTCGGGGCCAACGTCCTGACTTTC. This encodes CASSPNFGANVLTF.

The rearrangement uses TRBV28 and TRBJ1-4, with TRBD1 matching 7 bases. This CDR3 region has 13 residues. Looked up from germline, CDR1 is MDHEN and CDR2 is SYDVKM. The V and J ends lost 6 bases and 4 bases, in that order; junction bases with no gene match: 2. The CDR3 reads CASRTGVNEKLFF. CDR3 nucleotide sequence: TGTGCCAGCAGAACAGGGGTTAATGAAAAACTGTTTTTT.

CDR3: CASSLTGQDYGYTF. CDR3 in DNA: TGCGCCAGCAGCTTGACTGGACAGGACTATGGCTACACCTTC. The chain uses TRBV5-1 and TRBJ1-2, with 7 bases identical to TRBD1. The CDR3 has 14 residues. Germline V gene lookup returns CDR1 SGHRS and CDR2 YFSETQ. V gave up 1 base and J gave up 3 bases; unmatched junction bases: 3.

The table lists this clone with a count of one. The DNA for the CDR3 is TGCGCCAGCAGCTTGGCCCTAGCGGGGGAGGAGACCCAGTACTTC. Its translation is CASSLALAGEETQYF. The chain joins TRBV5-1 to TRBJ2-5, with 10 nucleotides matching TRBD2. Trimming took 0 bases from V and 5 from J; bases not matched to a gene: 4. CDR3 size: 15 residues. Germline CDR1 SGHRS, CDR2 YFSETQ.